The present TCR beta chain was sequenced within a study of shared clonotypes between healthy human individuals. Looking at the study overall: Each donor's CD8 memory used one plate, CD8 naive two, each CD4 subset three.

Regarding the study as a whole: Sharing across a few donors was seen in 4% to 6.5% of naive CD4 clonotypes.

The germline V gene has CDR1 MNHEY and CDR2 SVGAGI. The CDR3 totals 14 residues. V gave up 0 bases and J gave up 4 bases, with 6 bases separating them. Methods used by the authors: ImmunoSEQ only sent back junction sequences with no quality scores, so filtering was done differently. Clones were read by immunoSEQ multiplex PCR, and TCRdb kept only the in-frame ones, dropping some. V, J and clone size derive from that table, while D and trimming were established from the DNA sequence. The repertoire holds some 2,000,000 clones, with nearly 97% as singletons. Of note for this clone: Its matching antigen is unknown.

The chain recombines TRBV6-5 with TRBJ1-4; D is unclear. The clonotype was recovered from a man aged 18 to 29 in good health. Sequenced sample: naive CD4+ T cells sorted from blood. Regarding subset: CD45RA+ positively selected. CDR3 sequence reads: CASSYSSSNEKLFF. The DNA for the CDR3 is TGTGCCAGCAGTTACTCGAGCAGTAATGAAAAACTGTTTTTT.